Given below is one TCR beta chain in context. Followed over time, Seattle patients had been enrolled while infection was active. The sample originates from a study of blood T cell repertoires in COVID-19. In the study overall: Whether acute or convalescent, the COVID-19 samples came from the United States, Italy and Spain.

Authors' analysis steps: Using reference gene primer amplification, nucleated cell counts were estimated. Profiled with immunoSEQ multiplex PCR; TCRdb holds only in-frame clones, not every one. That table is the source of V, J and clone size, and D and trimming were worked out from the DNA. Seen here are around 94,000 clones, about 90% observed once, and the top ten hold around 5.3%. Germline-derived CDR1 and CDR2 are SGHRS and YFSETQ. CDR3 length equals 15 residues. Trimming cost V 2 bases and J 4 bases; bases outside gene matches: 6. The receptor comes from a woman aged 45-60 years with COVID-19, enrolled during active disease. The sequencing sample was made of peripheral blood. The chain carries TRBV5-1 and TRBJ2-7; TRBD1 matches 10 bases. This chain's CDR3 is CASSFGGTGVYEQYF. Written as DNA, the CDR3 is TGCGCCAGCAGCTTCGGTGGGACAGGGGTTTACGAGCAGTACTTC.